Here is one T cell receptor beta chain with its context. The antigen is not known. This sample was included in a study of cytomegalovirus exposure and HLA in healthy donors. Whole-study context: Most donors, about 82% of 398 genotyped, fell in the Caucasian-associated ancestry cluster.

Primers included in the PCR were 60 Vbeta and 13 Jbeta primers. The method was immunoSEQ multiplex PCR; TCRdb's version includes in-frame clones alone and lacks a portion of them. This sample has 170,000 or so clones, with about four fifths found just once. Regarding the study as a whole: A missense DCLRE1C variant was associated with V- and J-gene trimming of TCR beta chains in a later analysis, and an independent cohort replicated the association. Earlier findings revealed that most TCR beta V segments proved productive either about 87% or about 30% of the time. Later work associated roughly 17,000 TCR beta sequences with HLA alleles at 0.05 false discovery rate.

With 4 bases removed from V and 6 bases from J, the gap between germline ends came to 16 bases. Germline values: CDR1 LGHNA, CDR2 YSLEER. The CDR3 runs 15 residues. J is TRBJ2-1 and V is TRBV4-3; no clear D. Sequenced material: PBMCs. This sequence was found in a man aged 25-45 years in good health and CMV-seropositive. CDR3 residues: CASSPAGRLTNEQFF. The CDR3 nucleotides are TGCGCCAGCAGCCCTGCCGGTCGACTGACCAATGAGCAGTTCTTC.